This TCR beta chain was obtained from a study of cytomegalovirus exposure and HLA in healthy donors. Overall study: A prior analysis found roughly 110 million unique TCR beta sequences from 150 million to 200 million T cells. Study-level results: A later analysis linked around 17,000 TCR beta sequences to HLA alleles at 0.05 false discovery rate. Among the CMV-associated chains, a few were confirmed in vitro as specific for CMV antigens.

On this clone itself: Its antigen is unknown.

Use of 60 Vbeta and 13 Jbeta primers characterized the PCR. Generated by immunoSEQ multiplex PCR, the TCRdb table keeps only in-frame clones and is missing some. This sample has 95,000 to 100,000 clones, with roughly 70% found just once. V lost 0 bases to trimming and J lost 2 bases, with 13 bases between them. Germline V gene data show CDR1 as MNHEY and CDR2 as SVGAGI. The CDR3 runs to 16 residues. Sequencing was carried out using PBMCs. The chain links TRBV6-5 to TRBJ1-2; D may be TRBD1 (5 bases). This TCR came from a male donor in good health and CMV-seronegative. In nucleotides, the CDR3 is TGTGCCAGCAGTTACTCGAACGCTCAGGGAAACTATGGCTACACCTTC. It yields the protein CASSYSNAQGNYGYTF.